This record covers a single T cell receptor beta chain. Its antigen is unidentified. The PCR made use of 60 Vbeta and 13 Jbeta primers. The data were produced by immunoSEQ multiplex PCR, yet TCRdb's version contains in-frame clones alone and is incomplete. The sample includes some 200,000 clones, 75% to 90% seen only once; the top ten take roughly 1%. The data stem from a study of cytomegalovirus exposure and HLA in healthy donors. The CDR3 extends over 14 amino acids. Germline lookup yields CDR1 LNHDA and CDR2 SQIVND (reference sequence). V lost 3 bases and J lost 5; bases outside the gene matches: 6. Overall study findings and caveats: In a later analysis, a genetic analysis reported fewer productive-TCR N-insertions in an Asian-associated ancestry cluster than the cohort average. In a later analysis, HLA-C alleles had the fewest associated TCRs, DRB1 alleles the most. Association of a missense DCLRE1C variant with TCR beta V- and J-gene trimming was reported in a later analysis.

The chain uses TRBV19 and TRBJ1-2; the match to TRBD1 covers 7 bases. Source material: PBMCs. This TCR came from a woman aged 18-29 years in good health and CMV-seronegative. The DNA for the CDR3 is TGTGCCAGTAGTATTACAGGGGTGGGGTATGGCTACACCTTC. This translates into CASSITGVGYGYTF.